This TCR beta chain comes out of a study of T-cell memory formation after mild COVID-19. The CDR3 is 15 residues long. The V end was cut by 3 bases, the J end by 2 bases, with 13 bases between. Germline V gives CDR1 SEHNR, CDR2 FQNEAQ (reference sequence). In TCRdb, the 5' RACE reads were re-called with MiXCR into one record per CDR3 protein. The repertoire consists of under 600,000 distinct CDR3 sequences, with about a fifth occurring once and the leading ten covering roughly 8.1%. Notes on the study in general: Among clones peaking at day 37 in the second wave, SARS-CoV-2 specificity remained unconfirmed.

This clonotype occurred a few times. Its target is not known. The rearrangement joins TRBV7-9 to TRBJ2-5, with TRBD1 as a possible D gene (6 bases). Sequenced material: PBMCs or a T cell subset sorted from them (not recorded which). The TCR sequence derives from an adult woman who had mild COVID-19 (a few samples of this study predate the infection). Cell type and time point are not known. CDR3 bases: TGTGCCAGCAGCTTCCCCGACAGGCGGCAAGAGACCCAGTACTTC. Translation gives CASSFPDRRQETQYF.